Below, 9 T cell receptor beta chains from the same sample are listed, as sequenced in a study of shared clonotypes between healthy human individuals (dated by TCRdb to between 2020 and 2021). Receptor libraries were prepared by the immunoSEQ multiplex PCR assay. TCRdb re-hosts the immuneACCESS table, in-frame sequences only. Its copies lack some clones; in the studies checked, an unresolved V gene accounts for under half of them, and the cause for the rest is not known. The sample contains approximately 2.4 million clones, almost 96% of them found a single time. The ten largest account for less than 0.15% of the sample. Sequences were obtained from naive CD4+ T cells sorted from blood. Per the publication, the cell subset or site label means: CD45RA+ positively selected. The receptors shown here come from a man aged 18 to 29 in good health.

The chain joins TRBV5-1 to TRBJ2-7, with a possible D match to TRBD1 (5 bases). In germline, CDR1 is SGHRS, CDR2 YFSETQ. The CDR3 is 15 amino acids. V was pared by 4 bases and J by 0 bases, with 14 bases between. CDR3 nucleotide sequence: TGCGCCAGCAGCCCACAGGCTTCCAGCTCCTACGAGCAGTACTTC. The encoded protein is CASSPQASSSYEQYF.

V is TRBV2 and J is TRBJ2-7; D is uncertain. Germline CDR1 reads SNHLY; CDR2 reads FYNNEI. V was pared by 7 bases and J by 5 bases, with 12 bases between. The CDR3 length is 12 residues. The CDR3 is CASMQTGHEQYF. CDR3 bases: TGTGCCAGCATGCAGACCGGTCACGAGCAGTACTTC.

The rearrangement joins TRBV7-2 to TRBJ1-6; D possibly corresponds to TRBD1 (5 bases). This CDR3 contains 13 residues. V lost 10 bases to trimming and J lost 3 bases, with 10 bases between them. CDR1 is SGHTA and CDR2 is FQGNSA in the germline V gene. The CDR3: CATTVYYNSPLHF. In DNA, the CDR3 is TGTGCCACGACAGTATACTATAATTCACCCCTCCACTTT.

The V and J genes are TRBV10-3 and TRBJ1-1, with a tentative D call TRBD1 (5 bases). This CDR3 spans 16 amino acids. Per the germline V gene, CDR1 is ENHRY and CDR2 is SYGVKD. Trimming shortened V by 4 bases and J by 4 bases, and 19 bases separated the two germline ends. CDR3 protein: CAISVGPGVEGTEAFF. In nucleotides, the CDR3 is TGTGCCATCAGTGTGGGACCCGGCGTCGAGGGCACTGAAGCTTTCTTT.

The V gene is TRBV4-1, the J gene TRBJ1-4, with D unresolved. Germline-derived CDR1 and CDR2 are MGHRA and YSYEKL. This CDR3 has 15 amino acids. Trimming took 5 bases from V and 1 from J, leaving 11 bases between them. CDR3 residues: CASSVGWGTNEKLFF. In DNA, the CDR3 is TGCGCCAGCAGCGTCGGGTGGGGAACTAATGAAAAACTGTTTTTT.

This chain links TRBV9 with TRBJ1-2; 10 bases align to TRBD1. Unmatched junction bases numbered 14, after V lost 5 bases and J lost 7 bases. Germline V gene lookup returns CDR1 SGDLS and CDR2 YYNGEE. The CDR3 runs to 16 residues. The CDR3 DNA follows: TGTGCCAGCAGTACGACAGGGGGCCTCCCTATCGCTGGCTACACCTTC. It yields the protein CASSTTGGLPIAGYTF. The full variable domain, with the rest looked up from reference TRBV9 and TRBJ1-2, is DSGVTQTPKHLITATGQRVTLRCSPRSGDLSVYWYQQSLDQGLQFLIQYYNGEERAKGNILERFSAQQFPDLHSELNLSSLELGDSALYFCASSTTGGLPIAGYTFGSGTRLTVV.

This clone has a handful of counts. V gene TRBV11-2 combines with J gene TRBJ1-6; the D is unclear. The germline gives CDR1 SGHAT, CDR2 FQNNGV. This CDR3 spans 17 amino acids. Deletions cut 4 bases from V and 0 bases from J, with 13 bases between. CDR3 protein: CASSWGRLSSYNSPLHF. CDR3 in DNA: TGTGCCAGCAGCTGGGGTAGACTGAGCTCCTATAATTCACCCCTCCACTTT.

J is TRBJ2-7 and V is TRBV19; TRBD2 matches 16 bases. CDR3 size: 19 residues. Germline V lookup: CDR1 LNHDA, CDR2 SQIVND (reference sequence). V lost 7 bases, J lost 4 bases, and 16 bases stayed unmatched. The CDR3: CASNGLGLAGGPGFYEQYF. The CDR3 DNA reads as TGTGCCAGTAACGGCCTGGGACTAGCGGGAGGGCCGGGATTTTACGAGCAGTACTTC. Looking up the rest from reference TRBV19 and TRBJ2-7 gives the full variable domain: DGGITQSPKYLFRKEGQNVTLSCEQNLNHDAMYWYRQDPGQGLRLIYYSQIVNDFQKGDIAEGYSVSREKKESFPLTVTSAQKNPTAFYLCASNGLGLAGGPGFYEQYFGPGTRLTVT.

The chain is built from TRBV7-2 and TRBJ2-3, with TRBD2 identical over 7 bases. CDR3 length: 16 residues. In germline, CDR1 is SGHTA, CDR2 FQGNSA. Trimming took 5 bases from V and 4 from J; bases not matched to a gene: 12. CDR3 loop: CASSPQRGKTPDTQYF. The CDR3 DNA reads TGTGCCAGCAGCCCACAGCGGGGTAAAACCCCAGATACGCAGTATTTT.